The rows below give T cell receptor beta chains drawn from one sample of a study of blood T cell repertoires in COVID-19. This table comes from immunoSEQ multiplex PCR, and its TCRdb copy is limited to in-frame clones, with some not included. This table holds some 70,000 clones, roughly 80% found once. What was sequenced was peripheral blood. These receptors came from a man between 60 and 70 years old with acute or convalescent COVID-19. Both conserved end residues are part of each CDR3. The D gene is left open where the match is weak. Part of the rows lack a size; the others show once, few, many or a class for expanded clones.

NA TRBJ2-3 NA TRBV11-2 CAGTISATDTQYF TGTGCCGGTACGATTAGCGCCACAGATACGCAGTATTTT
NA TRBJ2-3 TRBD2 TRBV4-1 CASRLAGEGDTQYF TGCGCCAGCAGATTAGCGGGAGAGGGCGATACGCAGTATTTT
NA TRBJ2-6 TRBD1 TRBV5-1 CASTWTGEGSGANVLTF TGCGCCAGCACGTGGACAGGGGAGGGCTCTGGGGCCAACGTCCTGACTTTC
NA TRBJ2-1 NA TRBV20-1 CSASLMAGSSYNEQFF TGCAGTGCTAGTCTCATGGCGGGGAGCTCCTACAATGAGCAGTTCTTC
many TRBJ2-7 TRBD2 TRBV7-8 CASSLPSGAYEQYF TGTGCCAGCAGCTTACCCAGCGGGGCCTACGAGCAGTACTTC
NA TRBJ2-7 TRBD1 TRBV27 CASSAGNRGFEQYF TGTGCCAGCAGTGCAGGAAACAGGGGGTTCGAGCAGTACTTC
NA TRBJ1-2 TRBD1 TRBV7-9 CASSAQGANYGYTF TGTGCCAGCAGCGCCCAGGGGGCTAACTATGGCTACACCTTC
NA TRBJ1-5 TRBD1 TRBV6-5 CASSLWTGNQPQHF TGTGCCAGCAGCCTCTGGACAGGGAATCAGCCCCAGCATTTT
NA TRBJ2-6 NA TRBV9 CASSVDPDSGANVLTF TGTGCCAGCAGCGTAGATCCAGACTCTGGGGCCAACGTCCTGACTTTC
NA TRBJ2-3 NA TRBV28 CASSLSPGLGAISDTQYF TGTGCCAGCAGTTTGAGTCCCGGCCTGGGGGCCATTTCAGATACGCAGTATTTT
NA TRBJ2-4 NA TRBV30 CAWSGGGNIQYF TGTGCCTGGAGTGGAGGGGGAAACATTCAGTACTTC
NA TRBJ1-6 TRBD1 TRBV11-2 CASSVDDRGRGSPLHF TGTGCCAGCAGCGTAGACGACAGGGGCCGGGGTTCACCCCTCCACTTT
NA TRBJ2-7 NA TRBV24-1 CATVSPSYEQYF TGTGCCACCGTCAGTCCCTCCTACGAGCAGTACTTC
NA TRBJ2-7 TRBD2 TRBV28 CASRWTLATYEQYF TGTGCCAGCAGGTGGACACTAGCGACCTACGAGCAGTACTTC
NA TRBJ1-2 NA TRBV7-9 CASLRGNLPYGYTF TGTGCCAGCCTCCGGGGGAACTTACCCTATGGCTACACCTTC
once TRBJ1-6 TRBD1 TRBV2 CASSVRTGENNSPLHF TGTGCCAGCAGTGTTCGGACAGGGGAAAATAATTCACCCCTCCACTTT
NA TRBJ1-1 NA TRBV7-3 CASSTQGTGGTEAFF TGTGCCAGCAGCACCCAGGGGACCGGGGGGACTGAAGCTTTCTTT
once TRBJ2-1 TRBD2 TRBV28 CASPLPPPTREGTNEQFF TGTGCCTCCCCGCTACCCCCCCCCACGCGGGAGGGTACAAATGAGCAGTTCTTC
NA TRBJ1-2 TRBD1 TRBV19 CASSADRGRHYGYTF TGTGCCAGTAGTGCCGACAGGGGTCGCCACTATGGCTACACCTTC
NA TRBJ2-7 NA TRBV7-9 CASSFPHQGMQYF TGTGCCAGCAGCTTCCCGCATCAGGGGATGCAGTACTTC
NA TRBJ2-1 TRBD2 TRBV20-1 CSASKGGSRDEQFF TGCAGTGCCAGTAAGGGCGGGAGTCGCGATGAGCAGTTCTTC
NA TRBJ1-5 TRBD1 TRBV18 CASSPPDRGFDQPQHF TGTGCCAGCTCACCACCTGACAGGGGGTTTGATCAGCCCCAGCATTTT
NA TRBJ1-5 TRBD1 TRBV3-1/TRBV3-2 CASSQGTGARNQPQHF TGTGCCAGCAGCCAAGGGACAGGGGCTAGAAATCAGCCCCAGCATTTT
NA TRBJ2-3 NA TRBV11-2 CASSLNRPGSTDTQYF TGTGCCAGCAGCTTAAACAGGCCAGGAAGCACAGATACGCAGTATTTT
NA TRBJ2-4 TRBD1 TRBV5-1 CASSPGGQENIQYF TGCGCCAGCAGCCCAGGGGGACAGGAAAACATTCAGTACTTC
NA TRBJ1-2 NA TRBV30 CAWSVYLYSGYTF TGTGCCTGGAGTGTTTACTTATATTCTGGCTACACCTTC
NA TRBJ2-2 NA TRBV9 CASSPRVETGELFF TGTGCCAGCAGCCCACGGGTAGAAACCGGGGAGCTGTTTTTT
NA TRBJ1-6 NA TRBV6-5 CASSHGTKGSPLHF TGTGCCAGCAGTCACGGGACAAAAGGTTCACCCCTCCACTTT
few TRBJ2-5 NA TRBV27 CASSLSSGLRETQYF TGTGCCAGCAGTTTATCATCAGGGCTCCGGGAGACCCAGTACTTC
NA TRBJ1-5 TRBD1 TRBV7-2 CASSPTGVGQPQHF TGTGCCAGCAGCCCGACAGGGGTTGGTCAGCCCCAGCATTTT
NA TRBJ1-6 NA TRBV5-1 CASSVQGAGSPLHF TGCGCCAGCAGCGTACAGGGTGCCGGTTCACCCCTCCACTTT
NA TRBJ2-1 NA TRBV7-3 CASSFSGQGASYNEQFF TGTGCCAGCAGTTTTTCGGGCCAAGGGGCCTCCTACAATGAGCAGTTCTTC
NA TRBJ2-1 NA TRBV7-2 CASSFGGGQTYNEQFF TGTGCCAGCAGCTTTGGTGGGGGACAAACTTACAATGAGCAGTTCTTC
NA TRBJ2-2 TRBD1 TRBV24-1 CATSDLGTGDGGELFF TGTGCCACCAGTGATTTAGGAACAGGGGATGGCGGGGAGCTGTTTTTT
once TRBJ2-3 NA TRBV7-8 CASSPSTDTQYF TGTGCCAGCAGCCCCTCTACAGATACGCAGTATTTT
NA TRBJ2-3 NA TRBV5-1 CASSLGEATDTQYF TGCGCCAGCAGCTTGGGTGAAGCTACAGATACGCAGTATTTT
NA TRBJ2-2 TRBD2 TRBV6-1 CASSEASPGGAMPGELFF TGTGCCAGCAGTGAAGCCTCGCCGGGGGGGGCGATGCCCGGGGAGCTGTTTTTT
NA TRBJ1-3 NA TRBV28 CASISVVSGNTIYF TGTGCCAGCATTTCGGTTGTCTCTGGAAACACCATATATTTT
few TRBJ2-5 NA TRBV6-5 CASSRTGIETQYF TGTGCCAGCAGCCGAACAGGGATAGAGACCCAGTACTTC
NA TRBJ2-3 NA TRBV5-6 CASSLGSGRTDTQYF TGTGCCAGCAGCTTGGGTAGCGGCCGCACAGATACGCAGTATTTT
NA TRBJ1-3 NA TRBV2 CASTSDRRNTIYF TGTGCCAGCACCTCCGACAGACGAAACACCATATATTTT
few TRBJ1-5 TRBD1 TRBV6-1 CASSEVYQGASNQPQHF TGTGCCAGCAGTGAAGTGTATCAGGGGGCGAGCAATCAGCCCCAGCATTTT
NA TRBJ1-4 NA TRBV14 CASSQEGTGMEKLFF TGTGCCAGCAGCCAAGAAGGAACAGGGATGGAAAAACTGTTTTTT
NA TRBJ2-3 NA TRBV4-1 CASSQDGHSRGGPGTDTQYF TGCGCCAGCAGCCAAGATGGGCACAGCCGCGGGGGCCCCGGCACAGATACGCAGTATTTT
few TRBJ2-3 TRBD1 TRBV27 CASSLQGTGGGTQYF TGTGCCAGCAGTTTACAGGGGACAGGGGGAGGAACGCAGTATTTT
NA TRBJ2-2 NA TRBV4-2 CASSLQGDTGELFF TGTGCCAGCAGCCTTCAGGGTGACACCGGGGAGCTGTTTTTT
NA TRBJ2-7 TRBD1 TRBV5-1 CASSGGTGRFYEQYF TGCGCCAGCAGCGGCGGGACAGGGAGGTTCTACGAGCAGTACTTC
NA TRBJ1-1 NA TRBV5-1 CASSLATGSLAFF TGCGCCAGCAGCTTAGCGACCGGGAGCCTGGCTTTCTTT
NA TRBJ1-4 TRBD1 TRBV7-8 CASSLVTGGSEKLFF TGTGCCAGCAGCTTAGTAACAGGGGGGAGTGAAAAACTGTTTTTT
many TRBJ2-5 NA TRBV6-5 CASSLQEYQETQYF TGTGCCAGCAGTTTACAGGAGTACCAAGAGACCCAGTACTTC
NA TRBJ1-3 NA TRBV19 CASSEAGAGNTIYF TGTGCCAGTAGTGAAGCAGGGGCTGGAAACACCATATATTTT
NA TRBJ1-2 TRBD1 TRBV30 CAWSATFIDRAGYTF TGTGCCTGGAGTGCGACCTTTATTGACAGGGCTGGCTACACCTTC
NA TRBJ2-5 NA TRBV19 CASSPGGAQETQYF TGTGCCAGTAGCCCTGGGGGGGCCCAAGAGACCCAGTACTTC
NA TRBJ2-1 NA TRBV2 CASSESSGSWEQFF TGTGCCAGCAGTGAAAGTTCAGGGTCGTGGGAGCAGTTCTTC
once TRBJ2-7 NA TRBV18 CASSLPLAAPSYEQYF TGTGCCAGCTCACTTCCTTTGGCGGCCCCTTCCTACGAGCAGTACTTC
NA TRBJ2-2 NA TRBV5-4 CASRPGGGPYTGELFF TGTGCCAGCAGACCTGGGGGGGGGCCCTACACCGGGGAGCTGTTTTTT
NA TRBJ2-5 TRBD2 TRBV11-2 CASSSTSSGGHQYF TGTGCCAGCAGCTCCACCTCTAGCGGGGGGCACCAGTACTTC